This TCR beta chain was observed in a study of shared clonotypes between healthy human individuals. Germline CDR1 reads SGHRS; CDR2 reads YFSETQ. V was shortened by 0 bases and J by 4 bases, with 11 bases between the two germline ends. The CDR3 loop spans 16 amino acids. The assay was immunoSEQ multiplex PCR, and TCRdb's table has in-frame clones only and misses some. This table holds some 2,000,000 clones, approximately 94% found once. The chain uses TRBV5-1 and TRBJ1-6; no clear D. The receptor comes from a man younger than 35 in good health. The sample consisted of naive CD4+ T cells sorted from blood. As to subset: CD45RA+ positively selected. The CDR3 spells CASSLGEQSYNSPLHF. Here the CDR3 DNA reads TGCGCCAGCAGCTTGGGAGAACAGAGTTATAATTCACCCCTCCACTTT.